This entry lists 20 T cell receptor beta chains sequenced from one sample in a study of OX40 agonist ivuxolimab in advanced cancers. Profiled with immunoSEQ multiplex PCR; TCRdb holds only in-frame clones, not every one. The sample holds some 150,000 clones, just over 90% seen once. The sample in question was CD4+ or CD8+ T cells sorted from blood, obtained in a trial of the OX40 agonist ivuxolimab. These receptors came from an adult with an advanced solid tumor such as melanoma, head and neck, liver or kidney cancer.

V and J are TRBV19 and TRBJ2-2, with 12 nucleotides matching TRBD2. Trimming cost V 2 bases and J 7 bases; bases outside gene matches: 14. Germline assignment: CDR1 LNHDA and CDR2 SQIVND (reference sequence). The CDR3 has 19 residues. In nucleotides, the CDR3 is TGTGCCAGTAGTATATTCCCCCCGACTAGCGGGAGTTCTGGCGGGGAGCTGTTTTTT. This translates into CASSIFPPTSGSSGGELFF.

J is TRBJ2-1 and V is TRBV18, with D maybe TRBD2 (6 bases). Germline V gives CDR1 KGHSH, CDR2 LQKENI. CDR3 length: 15 amino acids. Trimming stripped 6 bases from V and 0 bases from J, with 12 bases between. CDR3 region: CASSSGSSSYNEQFF. The DNA of the CDR3 is TGTGCCAGCTCGTCCGGGAGTTCCTCCTACAATGAGCAGTTCTTC.

The V and J genes are TRBV7-9 and TRBJ1-2; D possibly corresponds to TRBD1 (6 bases). Looked up from germline, CDR1 is SEHNR and CDR2 is FQNEAQ (reference sequence). V was shortened by 4 bases and J by 7 bases, with 16 bases between the two germline ends. CDR3 length: 14 amino acids. The chain's CDR3 is CASSSWGALGGYTF. CDR3 bases: TGTGCCAGCAGCTCATGGGGGGCGCTTGGTGGCTACACCTTC.

This chain links TRBV5-4 with TRBJ2-1; D not resolved. Deletions cut 4 bases from V and 9 bases from J, with 14 bases between. The CDR3 has 13 residues. From germline, CDR1 is SGHNT and CDR2 YYREEE (reference sequence). CDR3 coding DNA: TGTGCCAGCAGCCTGTCATGGGCGTCTGAGCAGTTCTTC. This encodes CASSLSWASEQFF.

The chain recombines TRBV29-1 with TRBJ2-1; 9 bases match TRBD1. CDR3 length equals 12 residues. V dropped 7 bases and J dropped 9; count of bases not matched to a gene: 7. In germline, CDR1 is SQVTM, CDR2 ANQGSEA. CDR3 in DNA: TGCAGCGCGGACAGGGGCGGTGGTGAGCAGTTCTTC. This sequence encodes CSADRGGGEQFF.

J is TRBJ2-1 and V is TRBV28; D is perhaps TRBD2 (5 bases). Looked up from germline, CDR1 is MDHEN and CDR2 is SYDVKM. The CDR3 is 10 amino acids. For the CDR3, the DNA is TGTGGGTCGGGAATCAATGAGCAGTTCTTC. This codes for CGSGINEQFF.

The chain employs TRBV18 and TRBJ2-3; possible D gene TRBD2, 6 bases. The CDR3 is 14 residues long. The V end was cut by 4 bases, the J end by 1 base, with 9 bases between. Germline CDR1 is KGHSH and CDR2 is LQKENI. CDR3 nucleotides: TGTGCCAGCTCACGCGGGGTACGCACAGATACGCAGTATTTT. Its translation is CASSRGVRTDTQYF. Based on the CDR3 plus reference TRBV18 and TRBJ2-3, the full variable domain is NAGVMQNPRHLVRRRGQEARLRCSPMKGHSHVYWYRQLPEEGLKFMVYLQKENIIDESGMPKERFSAEFPKEGPSILRIQQVVRGDSAAYFCASSRGVRTDTQYFGPGTRLTVL.

This clone has only one observation. V and J are TRBV7-9 and TRBJ2-5, with D perhaps matching TRBD1 (5 bases). The DNA matches TRBJ2-7 better at its end, which makes the J call doubtful. This CDR3 comprises 13 residues. The germline gives CDR1 SEHNR, CDR2 FQNEAQ (reference sequence). This CDR3 is CASSTGAVYEQYF. CDR3 nucleotide sequence: TGTGCCAGCAGCACTGGGGCGGTCTACGAGCAGTACTTC.

This clone occurred a few times. The chain joins TRBV28 to TRBJ2-7, with no clear D. This CDR3 has 13 amino acids. Germline V gives CDR1 MDHEN, CDR2 SYDVKM. V shed 8 bases and J shed 2 bases, with 13 bases lying between them. The CDR3 nucleotides are TGTGCCAGCGGGCAGTTGCCCCCCTACGAGCAGTACTTC. This encodes CASGQLPPYEQYF.

This rearrangement joins TRBV13 to TRBJ2-6; D is perhaps TRBD1 (6 bases). Germline V gene sequence: CDR1 PRHDT, CDR2 FYEKMQ (reference sequence). Trimming took 4 bases from V and 4 from J, leaving 20 bases between them. The length of the CDR3 is 18 residues. CDR3 bases: TGTGCCAGCAGCTACTTACCTACAGGGTCCACCGGGGCCAACGTCCTGACTTTC. It codes for CASSYLPTGSTGANVLTF.

The chain carries TRBV5-1 and TRBJ2-3; 14 bases are a match to TRBD2. The germline CDR1 and CDR2 sequences are SGHRS and YFSETQ. The CDR3 is 17 residues long. With V trimmed by 4 bases and J by 5 bases, 9 bases remained unmatched. CDR3 amino acids: CASSPGTSGSQQDTQYF. For the CDR3, the DNA is TGCGCCAGCAGCCCCGGGACTAGCGGGAGCCAACAAGATACGCAGTATTTT. The full variable domain, rest sourced from reference TRBV5-1 and TRBJ2-3, is KAGVTQTPRYLIKTRGQQVTLSCSPISGHRSVSWYQQTPGQGLQFLFEYFSETQRNKGNFPGRFSGRQFSNSRSEMNVSTLELGDSALYLCASSPGTSGSQQDTQYFGPGTRLTVL.

The gene calls are TRBV2 and TRBJ2-7; TRBD2 matches at 9 bases. CDR1 is SNHLY, CDR2 FYNNEI, per germline. This CDR3 has 16 residues. The V segment lost 7 bases and the J segment 2 bases; nucleotides outside the gene matches: 12. The CDR3, as DNA: TGTGCCAGCACGCCGAGCCTAGCGGGAAACCCCTACGAGCAGTACTTC. This encodes CASTPSLAGNPYEQYF.

This chain connects TRBV27 to TRBJ2-7, with D tentatively TRBD1 (6 bases). V was trimmed by 5 bases and J by 2 bases, leaving 13 bases between them. The CDR3 is made up of 14 amino acids. Per the germline V gene, CDR1 is MNHEY and CDR2 is SMNVEV (reference sequence). The CDR3 loop reads CASSRLTGAYEQYF. CDR3 coding DNA: TGTGCCAGCAGTCGCCTGACAGGAGCCTACGAGCAGTACTTC.

The genes are TRBV11-2 and TRBJ1-2; maybe TRBD1 (5 bases). CDR3 size: 16 residues. Germline CDR1 and CDR2: SGHAT and FQNNGV. The ends were cut back, 5 bases at V and 8 bases at J, with 24 bases in the middle. The CDR3 loop is CASSTDLWQGSTGYTF. CDR3 DNA: TGTGCCAGCAGCACCGACTTGTGGCAGGGTAGTACCGGCTACACCTTC.

The chain employs TRBV28 and TRBJ1-1; TRBD1 is a possible D gene (5 bases). CDR1 is MDHEN, CDR2 SYDVKM, per germline. The CDR3 runs 12 residues. The CDR3 reads CVSKRGNTEAFF. CDR3 in DNA: TGTGTTTCAAAAAGGGGTAACACTGAAGCTTTCTTT.

The chain carries TRBV5-1 and TRBJ2-6, with TRBD1 matching over 9 bases. Germline V CDR1 and CDR2: SGHRS, YFSETQ. The CDR3 runs 18 residues. V lost 2 bases and J lost 4; bases outside the gene matches: 10. This CDR3 is CASSFRSTGGRGANVLTF. The CDR3 nucleotides are TGCGCCAGCAGCTTTAGATCGACAGGGGGGAGAGGGGCCAACGTCCTGACTTTC.

The chain couples TRBV12-5 to TRBJ2-5; 9 positions match TRBD1. CDR1 is LGHNT and CDR2 is FRNRAP in the germline V gene. This CDR3 is built from 16 residues. The trim removed 6 bases at V and 1 base at J, leaving 9 bases unmatched. CDR3 protein: CASGPGQGTGQETQYF. In DNA, the CDR3 is TGTGCTAGTGGACCGGGACAGGGTACCGGCCAAGAGACCCAGTACTTC.

V gene TRBV28 combines with J gene TRBJ1-5, with 7 bases matching TRBD1. This CDR3 spans 14 amino acids. Germline values: CDR1 MDHEN, CDR2 SYDVKM. The V segment lost 6 bases and the J segment 3 bases; nucleotides outside the gene matches: 5. The CDR3 is CASRPGTDNQPQHF. The CDR3 nucleotides read TGTGCCAGCAGACCCGGGACAGACAATCAGCCCCAGCATTTT.

The chain joins TRBV19 to TRBJ2-5, with D tentatively TRBD1 (7 bases). The V gene lost 11 bases and the J gene lost 5 bases, with 27 bases spanning the gap. This CDR3 is built from 16 residues. Per the germline V gene, CDR1 is LNHDA and CDR2 is SQIVND (reference sequence). The chain's CDR3 is CASRGTVEGQMETQYF. CDR3 DNA sequence: TGTGCCTCCCGGGGGACAGTAGAAGGTCAAATGGAGACCCAGTACTTC.

This chain connects TRBV7-2 to TRBJ1-5, with unresolved D. CDR3 size: 13 residues. CDR1 and CDR2 from the germline V gene are SGHTA and FQGNSA. Trimming removed 3 bases at V and 4 bases at J, with 7 bases between. The CDR3 DNA is TGTGCCAGCAGCTTGTCACGGAATCAGCCCCAGCATTTT. Protein sequence: CASSLSRNQPQHF.